This is a list of T cell receptor beta chains from one sample in a study of T cells expressing NK-cell markers. TCRdb reanalyzed the 5' RACE reads, giving one entry per CDR3 protein sequence and no DNA. The specimen's table records some 410,000 distinct CDR3 sequences. Sequencing input: blood T cells: a sorted CD56 or NKG2C T cell subset, CD4+ or CD8+ T cells, or bulk PBMC T cells (not recorded which). The receptors were gathered from a woman between 18 and 70 years old in good health. Each CDR3 is given with its conserved first and last residue. The order of the fields is J gene, V gene, CDR3 length, CDR3 protein.

TRBJ2-7,TRBV29-1,14,CSVNGQGKTYEQYF
TRBJ1-1,TRBV12-3/TRBV12-4,12,CASSLSGPEAFF
TRBJ1-2,TRBV7-2,13,CASSLVRANGYTF
TRBJ2-6,TRBV5-1,15,CASSSRDPGANVLTF
TRBJ1-1,TRBV19,15,CASSVVRDGNTEAFF
TRBJ2-3,TRBV10-2,12,CASSDLTITQYF
TRBJ1-4,TRBV7-2,16,CASSLPMGRLNEKLFF
TRBJ1-1,TRBV29-1,12,CSVEITASEAFF
TRBJ1-6,TRBV7-2,16,CASSLTGARGGTPLHF
TRBJ1-4,TRBV25-1,15,CASSKDPDGAEKLFF
TRBJ2-5,TRBV4-1,16,CASSQEPGPRAETQYF
TRBJ2-3,TRBV11-2,15,CASTLPRGRTDTQYF
TRBJ1-1,TRBV7-9,16,CASNRPGGVGDTEAFF
TRBJ1-4,TRBV6-2/TRBV6-3,17,CASSNGTEGPTNEKLFF
TRBJ1-5,TRBV6-6,12,CASRTGDQPQHF
TRBJ2-5,TRBV20-1,15,CSARFSAGGPETQYF
TRBJ2-1,TRBV6-2/TRBV6-3,17,CASSRNPTSGGENEQFF
TRBJ2-1,TRBV12-3/TRBV12-4,13,CASSLELRREQFF
TRBJ1-5,TRBV7-2,14,CASSPGRGFQPQHF
TRBJ2-1,TRBV18,15,CASSSTPTSYNEQFF
TRBJ1-1,TRBV27,12,CASTRRGGEAFF
TRBJ1-5,TRBV24-1,13,CAGGRGPDQPQHF
TRBJ1-5,TRBV7-2,16,CASSVSGTGVYQPQHF
TRBJ2-3,TRBV10-3,15,CAISESIQGGDTQYF
TRBJ2-7,TRBV12-3/TRBV12-4,15,CASSSETSGPYEQYF
TRBJ1-1,TRBV5-1,13,CASSLQGNAEAFF
TRBJ2-7,TRBV23-1,18,CASSQRTGRTLNSYEQYF